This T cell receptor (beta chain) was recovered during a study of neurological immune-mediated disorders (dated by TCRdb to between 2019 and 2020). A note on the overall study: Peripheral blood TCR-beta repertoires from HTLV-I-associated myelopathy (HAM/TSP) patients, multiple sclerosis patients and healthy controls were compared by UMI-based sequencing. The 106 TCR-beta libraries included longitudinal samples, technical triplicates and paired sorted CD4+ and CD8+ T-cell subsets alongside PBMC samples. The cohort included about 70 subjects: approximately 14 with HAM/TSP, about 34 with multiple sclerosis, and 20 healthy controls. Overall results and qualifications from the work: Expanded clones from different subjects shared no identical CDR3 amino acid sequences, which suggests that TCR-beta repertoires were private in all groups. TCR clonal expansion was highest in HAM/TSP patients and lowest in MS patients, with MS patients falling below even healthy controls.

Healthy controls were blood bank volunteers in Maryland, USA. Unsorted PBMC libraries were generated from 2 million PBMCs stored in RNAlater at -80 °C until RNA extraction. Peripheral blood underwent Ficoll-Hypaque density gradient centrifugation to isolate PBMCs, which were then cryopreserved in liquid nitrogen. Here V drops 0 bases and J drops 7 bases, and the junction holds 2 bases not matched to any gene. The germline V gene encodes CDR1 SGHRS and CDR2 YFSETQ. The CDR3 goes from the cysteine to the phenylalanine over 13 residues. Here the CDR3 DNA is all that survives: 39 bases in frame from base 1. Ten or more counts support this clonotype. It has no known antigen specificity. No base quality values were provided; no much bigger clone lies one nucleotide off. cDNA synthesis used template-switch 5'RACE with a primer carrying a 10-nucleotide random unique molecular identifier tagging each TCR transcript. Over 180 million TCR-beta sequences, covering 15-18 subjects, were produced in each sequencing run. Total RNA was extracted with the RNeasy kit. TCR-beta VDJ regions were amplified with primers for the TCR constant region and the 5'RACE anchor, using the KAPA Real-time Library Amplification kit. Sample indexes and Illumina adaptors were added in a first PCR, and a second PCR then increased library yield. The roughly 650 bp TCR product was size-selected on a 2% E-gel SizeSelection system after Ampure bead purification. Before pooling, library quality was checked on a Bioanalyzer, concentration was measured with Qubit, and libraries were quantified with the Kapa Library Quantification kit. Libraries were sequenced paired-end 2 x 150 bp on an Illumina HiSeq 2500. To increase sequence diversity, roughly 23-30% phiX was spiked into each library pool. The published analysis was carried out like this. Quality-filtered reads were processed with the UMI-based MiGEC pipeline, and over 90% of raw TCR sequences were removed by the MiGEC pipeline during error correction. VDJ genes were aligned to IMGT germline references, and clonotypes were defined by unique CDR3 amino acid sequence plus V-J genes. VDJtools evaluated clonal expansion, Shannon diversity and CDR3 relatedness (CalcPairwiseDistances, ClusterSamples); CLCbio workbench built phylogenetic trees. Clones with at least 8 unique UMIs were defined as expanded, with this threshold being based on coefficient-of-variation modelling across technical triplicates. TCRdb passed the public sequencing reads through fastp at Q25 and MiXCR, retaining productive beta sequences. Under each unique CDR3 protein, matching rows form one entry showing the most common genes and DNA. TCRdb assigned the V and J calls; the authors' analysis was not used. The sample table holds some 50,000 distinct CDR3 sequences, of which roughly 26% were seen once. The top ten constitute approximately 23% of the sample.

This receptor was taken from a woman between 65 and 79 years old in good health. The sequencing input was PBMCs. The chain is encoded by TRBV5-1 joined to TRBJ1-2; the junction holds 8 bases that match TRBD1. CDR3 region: CASSLGQGAGYTF. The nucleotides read TGCGCCAGCAGCTTGGGGCAGGGGGCTGGCTACACCTTC.